This T cell receptor (beta chain) was profiled in a study of blood T cell repertoires in COVID-19. Overall study context: Acute and convalescent COVID-19 samples came from the United States, Italy and Spain. The cDNA or gDNA used as material had been derived from T cells, B-cell-depleted T cells, or PBMCs.

Original analysis: It was from reference gene primer amplification that nucleated cell counts were estimated. Assay: immunoSEQ multiplex PCR; the TCRdb copy retains only in-frame clones and omits some. That table supplies the V and J calls and clone size; D and trimming were determined from the DNA. The profile shows approximately 150,000 clones, roughly 79% of them singletons. V lost 1 base, J lost 5 bases, and 14 bases lay in between. The CDR3 loop spans 15 amino acids. CDR1 is LGHNT and CDR2 is FRNRAP in the germline V gene. J is TRBJ2-5 and V is TRBV12-5, with D perhaps matching TRBD2 (6 bases). Sequencing was carried out using peripheral blood. The receptor's source is a human donor in a cohort sampled during active COVID-19. This CDR3 is CASGLGQGLSETQYF. Written as DNA, the CDR3 is TGTGCTAGTGGTTTGGGCCAGGGACTTAGCGAGACCCAGTACTTC.